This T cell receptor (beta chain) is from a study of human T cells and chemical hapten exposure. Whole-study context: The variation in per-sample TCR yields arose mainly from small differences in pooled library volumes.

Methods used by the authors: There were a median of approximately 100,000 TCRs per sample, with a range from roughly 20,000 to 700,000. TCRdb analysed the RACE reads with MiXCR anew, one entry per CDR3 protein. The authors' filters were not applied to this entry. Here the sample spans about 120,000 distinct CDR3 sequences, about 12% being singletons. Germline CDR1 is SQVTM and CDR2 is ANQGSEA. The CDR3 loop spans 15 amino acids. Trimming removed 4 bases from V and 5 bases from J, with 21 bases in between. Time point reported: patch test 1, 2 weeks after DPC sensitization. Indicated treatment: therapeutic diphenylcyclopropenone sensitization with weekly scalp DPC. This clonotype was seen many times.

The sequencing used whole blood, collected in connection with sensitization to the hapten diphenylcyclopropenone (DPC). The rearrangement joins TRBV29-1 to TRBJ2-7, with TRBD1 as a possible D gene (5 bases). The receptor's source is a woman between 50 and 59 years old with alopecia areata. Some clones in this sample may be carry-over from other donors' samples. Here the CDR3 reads CSVGGQGRVGDEQYF. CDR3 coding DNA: TGCAGCGTTGGAGGTCAGGGCCGGGTTGGCGACGAGCAGTACTTC.